Below are 21 T cell receptor beta chains sequenced from a single sample in a study of PD-L1 blockade in urothelial cancer. The table came from immunoSEQ multiplex PCR; TCRdb's copy has only in-frame clones and leaves some out. The profile shows 130,000 or so clones, about 81% of them singletons. Regarding time point: pretreatment peripheral blood. Sequenced material: PBMCs, taken around atezolizumab (anti-PD-L1) treatment. These receptors were collected from a man aged 50 to 60 with urothelial cancer.

The chain combines TRBV28 with TRBJ2-5; TRBD2 agrees at 10 bases. The CDR3 consists of 19 residues. Germline CDR1 is MDHEN and CDR2 is SYDVKM. After removal of 5 bases from V and 10 bases from J, the junction contained 25 bases not matched to a gene. As DNA, the CDR3 is TGTGCCAGCAGTCTCCGGGTAGCGGGAGGTCACCCCCCGAAGGTGAGCCAGTACTTC. Its protein is CASSLRVAGGHPPKVSQYF.

V gene TRBV4-1 combines with J gene TRBJ1-5; D not certain. The V end was cut by 0 bases, the J end by 2 bases, with 14 bases between. The germline V gene encodes CDR1 MGHRA and CDR2 YSYEKL. CDR3 length: 17 residues. CDR3 amino acids: CASSQEVGHGGNQPQHF. Written as DNA, the CDR3 is TGCGCCAGCAGCCAAGAGGTAGGCCACGGGGGCAATCAGCCCCAGCATTTT.

V is TRBV6-1 and J is TRBJ2-7; TRBD2 agrees at 11 bases. V trimming: 3 bases; J trimming: 6 bases; junction bases outside the gene matches: 10. Germline loops: CDR1 MNHNS, CDR2 SASEGT. The CDR3 loop spans 16 amino acids. The CDR3 DNA follows: TGTGCCAGCAGTGACCTGCACCTAGCGGGAGGAATCGAGCAGTACTTC. Encoded protein: CASSDLHLAGGIEQYF.

This sequence joins TRBV5-1 and TRBJ1-5, with D possibly being TRBD1 (5 bases). This CDR3 contains 15 residues. Per germline, CDR1 SGHRS and CDR2 YFSETQ. The V end was cut by 0 bases, the J end by 3 bases, with 10 bases between. CDR3 in amino acids: CASSLGPGFNQPQHF. The CDR3 nucleotides are TGCGCCAGCAGCTTGGGGCCAGGGTTCAATCAGCCCCAGCATTTT.

This clone has more than one count but fewer than ten. This sequence joins TRBV6-6 and TRBJ1-2; the match to TRBD1 covers 7 bases. The junction had 4 bases not matched to a gene; V was cut back by 7 bases and J by 5 bases. Looked up from germline, CDR1 is MNHNY and CDR2 is SVGAGI (reference sequence). The CDR3 contains 12 residues. CDR3 sequence (DNA): TGTGCCAGCACCCAGGGGGGTTATGGCTACACCTTC. Its translation is CASTQGGYGYTF.

V is TRBV18 and J is TRBJ2-2, with 8 bases lining up with TRBD1. Germline values: CDR1 KGHSH, CDR2 LQKENI. This CDR3 has 15 residues. Trimming removed 0 bases from V and 7 bases from J; junction bases left unmatched: 4. CDR3 bases: TGTGCCAGCTCACCACCGGCAGGGGGCTTCGGGGAGCTGTTTTTT. Encoded protein: CASSPPAGGFGELFF.

The chain has TRBV30 and TRBJ1-3, with D tentatively TRBD1 (6 bases). The CDR3 runs 15 residues. The germline V gene encodes CDR1 GTSNPN and CDR2 SVGIG (reference sequence). V lost 3 bases and J 5 bases, leaving 17 bases between the germline ends. The CDR3 loop reads CAWSLSGGLRNTIYF. The CDR3 DNA sequence: TGTGCCTGGAGCTTGTCGGGGGGCCTACGAAACACCATATATTTT.

This rearrangement joins TRBV30 to TRBJ1-1, with D possibly being TRBD1 (6 bases). The V end lost 3 bases, the J end lost 7 bases, and 15 bases lay between the germline ends. This CDR3 is 13 amino acids long. Germline CDR1 and CDR2: GTSNPN and SVGIG (reference sequence). CDR3 DNA sequence: TGTGCCTGGAGCCCCCAGGGAGGGGGTGAAGCTTTCTTT. It encodes CAWSPQGGGEAFF.

The sample holds one count of this clone. The chain uses TRBV6-4 and TRBJ2-1, with 11 bases matching TRBD2. The J segment lost 1 base and the V segment lost 3 bases, leaving 14 bases of the junction unmatched. CDR1 and CDR2 (germline): MRHNA, SNTAGT. The CDR3 is made up of 20 amino acids. CDR3 region: CASSENPPIAGGQSYNEQFF. CDR3 sequence (DNA): TGTGCCAGCAGTGAAAACCCCCCCATAGCGGGAGGGCAATCCTACAATGAGCAGTTCTTC.

Here the CDR3 reads CASRTPSGRRTNEQFF. The DNA of the CDR3 is TGTGCCAGCAGAACCCCTAGCGGGAGGAGGACCAATGAGCAGTTCTTC. V usage is TRBV28 and J usage is TRBJ2-1; TRBD2 matches 11 bases. Germline V gene sequence: CDR1 MDHEN, CDR2 SYDVKM. This CDR3 is built from 16 residues. Trimming took 6 bases from V and 6 from J; bases not matched to a gene: 10.

The chain is built from TRBV7-3 and TRBJ2-1; 9 bases match TRBD2. The CDR3 consists of 15 residues. V lost 5 bases, J lost 2 bases, and 4 bases stayed unmatched. Germline lookup yields CDR1 SGHTA and CDR2 FQGTGA. The CDR3 DNA reads TGTGCCAGCAGCCTTAGCGGGGGTACCTACAATGAGCAGTTCTTC. Protein sequence: CASSLSGGTYNEQFF.

This clone was seen once. This chain links TRBV7-8 with TRBJ2-1; 11 nucleotides agree with TRBD2. The CDR3 runs to 15 residues. V shed 5 bases and J 5 bases; nucleotides not matched to a gene: 5. Germline CDR1 and CDR2: SGHVS and FQNEAQ. For the CDR3, the DNA is TGTGCCAGCAGCAGCATGGGACTAGCGGACAATGAGCAGTTCTTC. Protein sequence: CASSSMGLADNEQFF.

A few counts support this clone. The V call is TRBV27, the J call TRBJ1-5; D is ambiguous. Per the germline V gene, CDR1 is MNHEY and CDR2 is SMNVEV (reference sequence). The CDR3 consists of 13 residues. Trimming took off 7 bases at V and 6 bases at J, with 13 bases between the two ends. The CDR3 here is CASTIGRGQPQHF. In DNA form, the CDR3 reads TGTGCCAGCACCATAGGACGGGGTCAGCCCCAGCATTTT.

This clone was counted a few times. The chain couples TRBV6-6 to TRBJ2-7; TRBD2 might be the D (5 bases). The CDR3 covers 14 residues. The germline V gene has CDR1 MNHNY and CDR2 SVGAGI (reference sequence). Trimming took off 5 bases at V and 6 bases at J, with 17 bases between the two ends. The CDR3 is CASSVEDADGEQYF. Here the CDR3 DNA reads TGTGCCAGCAGTGTGGAGGACGCCGACGGCGAGCAGTACTTC.

This chain joins TRBV5-6 and TRBJ2-7; perhaps TRBD1 as D (5 bases). The CDR3 runs 15 residues. V dropped 2 bases and J dropped 5 bases, with 17 bases sitting between them. CDR1 is SGHDT, CDR2 YYEEEE, per germline. The chain's CDR3 is CASSLAGLGVNEQYF. CDR3 DNA: TGTGCCAGCAGCTTAGCAGGGCTAGGGGTAAACGAGCAGTACTTC.

The chain combines TRBV25-1 with TRBJ1-1, with D possibly TRBD1 on 5 matching bases. CDR1 MGHDK and CDR2 SYGVNS come from the germline V gene. Trimming removed 2 bases from V and 2 bases from J, with 18 bases in between. The CDR3 has 17 amino acids. The CDR3 here is CASSEPGPNGGNTEAFF. The CDR3, as DNA: TGTGCCAGCAGTGAACCAGGGCCCAACGGTGGAAACACTGAAGCTTTCTTT.

This clone was seen a single time. This rearrangement joins TRBV5-4 to TRBJ1-6, with D hard to call. From germline, CDR1 is SGHNT and CDR2 YYREEE (reference sequence). The CDR3 length is 15 residues. V shed 3 bases and J shed 0 bases, with 7 bases lying between them. The CDR3 sequence is CASSSADSYNSPLHF. The CDR3 DNA is TGTGCCAGCAGCTCCGCAGACTCCTATAATTCACCCCTCCACTTT.

This clone was recorded once. The J gene is TRBJ1-1, the V gene TRBV28; TRBD1 might be the D (6 bases). Per germline, CDR1 MDHEN and CDR2 SYDVKM. V was cut by 4 bases and J by 5 bases, with 17 bases left in between. The CDR3 loop spans 15 amino acids. This CDR3 reads CASSSAGARDTEAFF. DNA for the CDR3: TGTGCCAGCAGTTCGGCGGGGGCGAGGGATACTGAAGCTTTCTTT.

This chain links TRBV6-5 with TRBJ1-4; D not certain. Deletions cut 0 bases from V and 8 bases from J, with 13 bases between. CDR1 MNHEY and CDR2 SVGAGI come from the germline V gene. The CDR3 extends over 15 amino acids. CDR3 region: CASSYSGRKNEKLFF. DNA of the CDR3: TGTGCCAGCAGTTACTCGGGGAGGAAGAACGAAAAACTGTTTTTT.

The chain couples TRBV30 to TRBJ1-4; no clear D gene. Germline assignment: CDR1 GTSNPN and CDR2 SVGIG (reference sequence). The CDR3 is made up of 13 amino acids. V shed 0 bases and J shed 4 bases, with 6 bases lying between them. The CDR3 here is CAWSVNYNEKLFF. CDR3 sequence (DNA): TGTGCCTGGAGTGTTAATTATAATGAAAAACTGTTTTTT.

V and J are TRBV9 and TRBJ2-5; possible D gene TRBD1, 6 bases. The germline V gene has CDR1 SGDLS and CDR2 YYNGEE. This CDR3 contains 15 residues. V was cut by 4 bases and J by 2 bases, with 15 bases left in between. DNA of the CDR3: TGTGCCAGCAGCTTTACCCAGGGGAAGCAAGAGACCCAGTACTTC. Protein sequence: CASSFTQGKQETQYF.